Detailed here is one TCR beta chain. Its target is not known. The CDR3 is 14 amino acids. V shed 1 base and J 3 bases; nucleotides not matched to a gene: 2. Germline V gives CDR1 SGHTA, CDR2 FQGNSA. As for time point: week 35, safety follow-up. Each vaccine dose was 300 ug of mutant IDH1 20-mer peptide, with topical imiquimod. These data are taken from a study of a mutant IDH1 vaccine in newly diagnosed glioma. Study-wide background: Most patients had radiochemotherapy with temozolomide before enrollment; others had one alone.

Clones were read by immunoSEQ multiplex PCR, and TCRdb kept only the in-frame ones, dropping some. The data show tens of thousands of clones, with roughly four fifths seen just once and 4.7% held by the top ten. The source of this sequence is a middle-aged man with glioma. V is TRBV7-2 and J is TRBJ2-7; TRBD1 aligns across 8 bases. The sample was PBMCs, taken from a glioma patient whose treatment included an IDH1 peptide vaccine. The CDR3 DNA reads as TGTGCCAGCAGCTTAGGACAGGGGTACTACGAGCAGTACTTC. This translates into CASSLGQGYYEQYF.